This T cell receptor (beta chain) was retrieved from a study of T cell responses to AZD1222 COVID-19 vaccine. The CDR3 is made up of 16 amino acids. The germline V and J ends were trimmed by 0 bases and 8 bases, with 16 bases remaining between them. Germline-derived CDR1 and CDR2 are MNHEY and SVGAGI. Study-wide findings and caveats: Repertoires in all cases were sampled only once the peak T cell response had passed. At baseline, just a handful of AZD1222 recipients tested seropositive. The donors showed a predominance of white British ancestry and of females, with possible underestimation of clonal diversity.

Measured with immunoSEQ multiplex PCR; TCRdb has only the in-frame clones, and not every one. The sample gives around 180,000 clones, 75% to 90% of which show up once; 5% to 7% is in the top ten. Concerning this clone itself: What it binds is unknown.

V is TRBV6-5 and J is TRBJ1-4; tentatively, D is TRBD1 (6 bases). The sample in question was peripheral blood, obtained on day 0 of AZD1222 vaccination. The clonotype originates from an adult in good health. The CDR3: CASSYSYSGVREKLFF. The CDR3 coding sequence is TGTGCCAGCAGTTACTCCTATTCAGGGGTTAGGGAAAAACTGTTTTTT.